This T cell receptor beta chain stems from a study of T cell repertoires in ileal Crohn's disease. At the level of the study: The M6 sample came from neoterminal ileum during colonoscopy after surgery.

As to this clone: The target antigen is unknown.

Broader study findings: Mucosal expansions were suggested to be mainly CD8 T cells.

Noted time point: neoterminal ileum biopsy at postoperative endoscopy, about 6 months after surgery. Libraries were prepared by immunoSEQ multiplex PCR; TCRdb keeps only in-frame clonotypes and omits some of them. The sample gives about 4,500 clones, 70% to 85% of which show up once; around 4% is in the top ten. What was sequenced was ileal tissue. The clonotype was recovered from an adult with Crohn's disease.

The CDR3 loop reads CASSPLKGGEQYF. In DNA, the CDR3 is TGTGCCAGCAGTCCCCTAAAGGGTGGCGAGCAGTACTTC. This chain joins TRBV6-5 and TRBJ2-7; unclear D gene. The CDR3 is 13 residues long. Trimming pared 5 bases from V and 6 bases from J, leaving 14 bases between. Germline CDR1 reads MNHEY; CDR2 reads SVGAGI.